The clone carrying this T cell receptor (beta chain) was recorded only once. This sample is part of a study of blood T cell repertoires in COVID-19. About the research overall: Material from acute and convalescent COVID-19 was sourced from the United States, Italy and Spain. Sample material is recorded as cDNA or gDNA derived from T cells, B-cell-depleted T cells, or PBMCs.

As originally analysed: Estimated nucleated cell counts came from reference gene primer amplification. Repertoires were generated with immunoSEQ multiplex PCR, while TCRdb's copy carries only in-frame clones and drops some. D and trimming were read from the DNA, whereas the V and J calls and clone size are those reported in that table. The sample lists approximately 210,000 clones, 80% to 90% occurring once. Trimming stripped 1 base from V and 2 bases from J, with 9 bases between. In germline, CDR1 is SGHTA, CDR2 FQGNSA. The CDR3 is 15 amino acids. The rearrangement links TRBV7-2 to TRBJ1-5; D call uncertain. Material: peripheral blood. The receptor's source is a man aged 25-45 years with active or convalescent COVID-19. The CDR3 region has the DNA TGTGCCAGCAGCTTAGAACAGCCGGGCAATCAGCCCCAGCATTTT. This translates into CASSLEQPGNQPQHF.